The 3 T cell receptor beta chains listed next were all sequenced from one sample in a study of shared clonotypes between healthy human individuals. The naive CD8 fraction comprised CD45RO-negative cells positively selected for CCR7 and excluded terminally differentiated effector memory CD45RA+ cells. Method: immunoSEQ multiplex PCR; TCRdb's copy keeps in-frame clones and lacks some. Of some 2.1 million clones in the sample, just over 90% were seen once. Material for sequencing was naive CD8+ T cells from PBMCs. Receptor source: a man younger than 35 in good health. Some clones in this sample may be carry-over from other donors' samples.

V usage is TRBV5-1 and J usage is TRBJ2-2; D ambiguous. Trimming took off 4 bases at V and 7 bases at J, with 11 bases between the two ends. CDR3 length: 13 residues. Germline CDR1 SGHRS, CDR2 YFSETQ. Written as DNA, the CDR3 is TGCGCCAGCAGCGTCTTTGTAGGCGGGGAGCTGTTTTTT. Protein product: CASSVFVGGELFF.

The chain links TRBV27 to TRBJ2-3, with no clear D. Germline lookup yields CDR1 MNHEY and CDR2 SMNVEV (reference sequence). V lost 4 bases and J 1 base, leaving 15 bases between the germline ends. The CDR3 runs 16 residues. In nucleotides, the CDR3 is TGTGCCAGCAGTTCCCCGGCCTTAATCGGCACAGATACGCAGTATTTT. Translated, it gives CASSSPALIGTDTQYF.

This chain uses TRBV27 with TRBJ2-3; D gene uncertain. This CDR3 spans 15 amino acids. Germline CDR1 is MNHEY and CDR2 is SMNVEV (reference sequence). V lost 4 bases and J 0 bases, leaving 11 bases between the germline ends. CDR3 bases: TGTGCCAGCAGTTCAGCGATCTTAAGCACAGATACGCAGTATTTT. It yields the protein CASSSAILSTDTQYF.